This record looks at one TCR beta chain sequence and its context. Its antigen is not identified. A multiplex PCR was run with 60 Vbeta primers and 13 Jbeta primers. Data came from immunoSEQ multiplex PCR; TCRdb stores just in-frame clones and leaves some out. This sample contains 45,000 to 50,000 clones. The data belong to a study of cytomegalovirus exposure and HLA in healthy donors. Broader study findings: In an earlier analysis, in 587 donors, most V segments appeared productive either ~90% or ~30% of the time.

The germline gives CDR1 MNHEY, CDR2 SVGAGI. Between the trimmed V and J ends, which lost 7 bases and 3 bases, there was a span of 13 bases. The length of the CDR3 is 15 residues. What was sequenced was PBMCs. This clonotype was obtained from a male donor in good health and CMV-seronegative. This chain connects TRBV6-5 to TRBJ1-6; D gene unclear. The CDR3 spells CASTGREGYNSPLHF. In nucleotides, the CDR3 is TGTGCCAGCACGGGGAGAGAGGGCTATAATTCACCCCTCCACTTT.